These 32 T cell receptor beta chains share one sample of origin, sequenced in a study of patients and donors after allogeneic stem cell transplantation. TCRdb itself ran the RT-PCR reads through MiXCR, one entry per CDR3 protein. Of approximately 200,000 distinct CDR3 sequences listed, around two fifths are singletons. Sequenced material: blood, either unsorted or a sorted T cell fraction (not recorded which). These receptors were obtained from a human donor who was either an allogeneic HSCT recipient or a stem cell or donor lymphocyte infusion donor (not recorded which). It is not recorded whose cells these are; they may come from a transplant donor.

The chain uses TRBV20-1 and TRBJ2-1; 9 nucleotides align to TRBD2. Germline lookup yields CDR1 DFQATT and CDR2 SNEGSKA (reference sequence). J gave up 4 bases and V 1 base, and 11 bases lay outside the gene matches. The CDR3 length is 17 residues. CDR3 in amino acids: CSARVPQVGLAYNEQFF. CDR3 DNA: TGCAGTGCTAGAGTCCCTCAGGTGGGACTAGCTTACAATGAGCAGTTCTTC.

The chain employs TRBV20-1 and TRBJ1-1; D is uncertain. Germline V gene sequence: CDR1 DFQATT, CDR2 SNEGSKA (reference sequence). The CDR3 is 13 amino acids. V shed 5 bases and J shed 2 bases, with 12 bases lying between them. CDR3: CSADRGLNTEAFF. The CDR3 nucleotides are TGCAGTGCTGATAGAGGGTTAAACACTGAAGCTTTCTTT.

The rearrangement joins TRBV25-1 to TRBJ2-3; D unclear. Germline CDR1 reads MGHDK; CDR2 reads SYGVNS. The CDR3 has 14 amino acids. V lost 4 bases to trimming and J lost 0 bases, with 8 bases between them. The CDR3 reads CASSAVGSTDTQYF. In nucleotides, the CDR3 is TGTGCCAGCAGTGCGGTGGGGAGCACAGATACGCAGTATTTT. Using reference TRBV25-1 and TRBJ2-3 for the parts outside the CDR3, the full variable domain is EADIYQTPRYLVIGTGKKITLECSQTMGHDKMYWYQQDPGMELHLIHYSYGVNSTEKGDLSSESTVSRIRTEHFPLTLESARPSHTSQYLCASSAVGSTDTQYFGPGTRLTVL.

The J gene is TRBJ1-1, the V gene TRBV5-1, with a possible D match to TRBD1 (6 bases). CDR3 length: 13 residues. V lost 2 bases to trimming and J lost 13 bases, with 18 bases between them. Germline V gene data show CDR1 as SGHRS and CDR2 as YFSETQ. The chain's CDR3 is CASSLSGAERIFF. CDR3 coding DNA: TGCGCCAGCAGCTTATCGGGGGCAGAACGGATTTTCTTT.

The chain recombines TRBV9 with TRBJ1-2, with D possibly matching TRBD1 (6 bases). V was pared by 4 bases and J by 7 bases, with 20 bases between. Germline V CDR1 and CDR2: SGDLS, YYNGEE. CDR3 length: 15 amino acids. The CDR3 coding sequence is TGTGCCAGCAGCCCCACTAGGGGGGGCGCGGTTGGCTACACCTTC. The encoded protein is CASSPTRGGAVGYTF.

V usage is TRBV5-1 and J usage is TRBJ2-7; maybe TRBD1 (6 bases). Germline V gene lookup returns CDR1 SGHRS and CDR2 YFSETQ. The CDR3 covers 15 residues. Trimming took 2 bases from V and 0 from J, leaving 12 bases between them. The CDR3 DNA is TGCGCCAGCAGCTTACTGGCAGGGGCCTCCTACGAGCAGTACTTC. It codes for CASSLLAGASYEQYF.

The sample holds a few counts of this clonotype. This chain uses TRBV5-5 with TRBJ1-5; D is perhaps TRBD1 (5 bases). V shed 0 bases and J shed 5 bases, with 6 bases lying between them. Germline loops: CDR1 SGHKS, CDR2 YYEKEE (reference sequence). The CDR3 extends over 13 amino acids. Here the CDR3 reads CASSLAGHQPQHF. The CDR3 region has the DNA TGTGCCAGCAGCTTGGCAGGGCATCAGCCCCAGCATTTT.

The chain recombines TRBV18 with TRBJ1-6; 7 bases line up with TRBD1. Looked up from germline, CDR1 is KGHSH and CDR2 is LQKENI. The CDR3 is made up of 14 amino acids. With 4 bases clipped from V and 9 bases from J, the junction kept 6 bases outside the gene matches. In nucleotides, the CDR3 is TGTGCCAGCTCACGTCGACAGGGCGCTTCACCCCTCCACTTT. Its protein is CASSRRQGASPLHF.

The chain recombines TRBV20-1 with TRBJ1-5; tentatively, D is TRBD1 (5 bases). Per the germline V gene, CDR1 is DFQATT and CDR2 is SNEGSKA (reference sequence). The CDR3 covers 12 residues. Between the trimmed V and J ends, which lost 5 bases and 6 bases, there was a span of 11 bases. CDR3 DNA: TGCAGTGCTCCGGGGGTGGGTCAGCCCCAGCATTTT. Its translation is CSAPGVGQPQHF.

This clonotype was seen only a few times. For the CDR3, the DNA is TGTGCCACCAGTGCAGGACAGGGATCGAACACCGGGGAGCTGTTTTTT. Translating gives CATSAGQGSNTGELFF. This rearrangement joins TRBV24-1 to TRBJ2-2; 8 bases are shared with TRBD1. The CDR3 has 16 residues. J lost 0 bases, V lost 5 bases, and 4 bases had no gene match. Per germline, CDR1 KGHDR and CDR2 SFDVKD.

A few counts support this clonotype. V and J are TRBV6-2 or TRBV6-3 and TRBJ1-4, with 10 nucleotides matching TRBD1. The CDR3 length is 17 residues. The germline V gene has CDR1 MNHEY and CDR2 SVGEGT. The trim removed 8 bases at V and 4 bases at J, leaving 13 bases unmatched. The CDR3 loop reads CASRPLGQGPFNEKLFF. In nucleotides, the CDR3 is TGTGCCAGCCGCCCCTTGGGACAGGGGCCCTTTAATGAAAAACTGTTTTTT.

The rearrangement joins TRBV12-3 or TRBV12-4 to TRBJ1-1; 10 nucleotides line up with TRBD1. CDR3 length: 14 residues. Losses at the gene ends were 6 bases for V and 4 bases for J; bases not matched to a gene: 5. CDR3 coding DNA: TGTGCCAGCAGGGCCGGGACAGGGGTCACTGAAGCTTTCTTT. Protein sequence: CASRAGTGVTEAFF.

This clonotype showed up just once. The chain carries TRBV18 and TRBJ1-5; TRBD1 matches 7 bases. Germline assignment: CDR1 KGHSH and CDR2 LQKENI. This CDR3 contains 14 residues. V lost 4 bases to trimming and J lost 7 bases; unmatched junction nucleotides: 7. The CDR3 protein is CASSQRQGGQPQHF. The CDR3 nucleotides are TGTGCCAGCTCACAGAGACAGGGAGGACAGCCCCAGCATTTT.

This clonotype was seen ten or more times. V is TRBV7-9 and J is TRBJ1-5, with 8 bases identical to TRBD1. The CDR3 runs 16 residues. CDR1 is SEHNR, CDR2 FQNEAQ, per germline (reference sequence). The V and J ends lost 5 bases and 3 bases, in that order; junction bases with no gene match: 9. The CDR3 here is CASSLSGTGDNQPQHF. DNA of the CDR3: TGTGCCAGCAGCCTATCCGGGACAGGAGACAATCAGCCCCAGCATTTT.

In this sample, this clonotype turned up a few times. This chain uses TRBV20-1 with TRBJ1-5; possible D gene TRBD1, 5 bases. Germline assignment: CDR1 DFQATT and CDR2 SNEGSKA (reference sequence). The CDR3 is 13 residues long. With 3 bases removed from V and 1 base from J, the gap between germline ends came to 7 bases. In DNA form, the CDR3 reads TGCAGTGCTAGTCGGGGCAGCAATCAGCCCCAGCATTTT. It translates to CSASRGSNQPQHF.

The gene calls are TRBV5-4 and TRBJ1-1, with D unresolved. Germline-derived CDR1 and CDR2 are SGHNT and YYREEE (reference sequence). The V end was cut by 4 bases, the J end by 4 bases, with 14 bases between. CDR3 length: 14 amino acids. The CDR3 DNA follows: TGTGCCAGCAGCCCTGGGTTTTGGGGCACTGAAGCTTTCTTT. It codes for CASSPGFWGTEAFF.

The chain carries TRBV7-2 and TRBJ2-2, with TRBD1 matching over 10 bases. The J segment lost 5 bases and the V segment lost 6 bases, leaving 6 bases of the junction unmatched. This CDR3 has 15 residues. The germline CDR1 and CDR2 sequences are SGHTA and FQGNSA. CDR3 coding DNA: TGTGCCAGCAGTTTTGGGACAGGGGAAACCGGGGAGCTGTTTTTT. The encoded protein is CASSFGTGETGELFF.

This clonotype was counted a few times. This chain joins TRBV29-1 and TRBJ1-4; a possible D gene is TRBD1 (6 bases). Germline CDR1 is SQVTM and CDR2 is ANQGSEA. The CDR3 is made up of 14 amino acids. Trimming shortened V by 1 base and J by 9 bases, and 15 bases separated the two germline ends. The CDR3 reads CSVEGQGRPQKLFF. Written as DNA, the CDR3 is TGCAGCGTTGAAGGGCAGGGGAGGCCGCAAAAACTGTTTTTT.

The gene calls are TRBV5-6 and TRBJ1-2; 12 nucleotides align to TRBD1. The CDR3 length is 16 residues. The J segment lost 7 bases and the V segment lost 1 base, leaving 8 bases of the junction unmatched. Per the germline V gene, CDR1 is SGHDT and CDR2 is YYEEEE. CDR3 sequence (DNA): TGTGCCAGCAGCTTGTTCCCCCGGGACAGGGGGCTTGGCTACACCTTC. Amino acid sequence: CASSLFPRDRGLGYTF. Combining the CDR3 with reference TRBV5-6 and TRBJ1-2 gives the whole variable domain DAGVTQSPTHLIKTRGQQVTLRCSPKSGHDTVSWYQQALGQGPQFIFQYYEEEERQRGNFPDRFSGHQFPNYSSELNVNALLLGDSALYLCASSLFPRDRGLGYTFGSGTRLTVV.

This clonotype was seen a few times. The chain uses TRBV12-3 or TRBV12-4 and TRBJ1-1, with no clear D. CDR3 length: 14 amino acids. V was trimmed by 1 base and J by 4 bases, leaving 10 bases between them. This CDR3 reads CASSLVVPTTEAFF. The CDR3 DNA sequence: TGTGCCAGCAGTTTAGTCGTCCCAACCACTGAAGCTTTCTTT.

The V call is TRBV5-1, the J call TRBJ1-4, with 8 bases fitting TRBD1. CDR1 SGHRS and CDR2 YFSETQ come from the germline V gene. The CDR3 totals 14 residues. The V and J ends lost 3 bases and 4 bases, in that order; junction bases with no gene match: 2. The CDR3 sequence is CASSSGQVNEKLFF. The CDR3 DNA follows: TGCGCCAGCAGCTCGGGACAGGTTAATGAAAAACTGTTTTTT.

The rearrangement joins TRBV18 to TRBJ2-7; 9 positions match TRBD1. The CDR3 has 15 amino acids. Trimming took 3 bases from V and 3 from J; bases not matched to a gene: 6. Germline values: CDR1 KGHSH, CDR2 LQKENI. CDR3 DNA: TGTGCCAGCTCACCGATGGGACAGGGCGGCTACGAGCAGTACTTC. The encoded protein is CASSPMGQGGYEQYF.

The CDR3 DNA reads TGTGCCAGCAGCCCACTGACTAGCGGACCTTACAATGAGCAGTTCTTC. Protein: CASSPLTSGPYNEQFF. The chain employs TRBV7-2 and TRBJ2-1, with 9 bases identical to TRBD2. The length of the CDR3 is 16 residues. After removal of 5 bases from V and 4 bases from J, the junction contained 9 bases not matched to a gene. Germline V CDR1 and CDR2: SGHTA, FQGNSA.

The rearrangement uses TRBV5-1 and TRBJ2-1, with 8 bases lining up with TRBD1. Looked up from germline, CDR1 is SGHRS and CDR2 is YFSETQ. The length of the CDR3 is 16 residues. The V gene end was trimmed by 3 bases and the J gene end by 5 bases; junction bases not matched to a gene: 10. This CDR3 is CASSSIWTGPHNEQFF. The DNA for the CDR3 is TGCGCCAGCAGCTCCATATGGACAGGGCCCCACAATGAGCAGTTCTTC.

V usage is TRBV15 and J usage is TRBJ1-4; D is unclear. The V gene lost 0 bases and the J gene lost 5 bases, with 13 bases spanning the gap. The CDR3 has 16 residues. Germline CDR1 is LNHNV and CDR2 is YYDKDF (reference sequence). The chain's CDR3 is CATSRETKLLNEKLFF. The CDR3 nucleotides are TGTGCCACCAGCAGAGAAACCAAACTGCTAAATGAAAAACTGTTTTTT.

This clonotype showed up just a few times. J is TRBJ2-3 and V is TRBV28; no firm D call. The CDR3 runs 13 residues. Germline V gives CDR1 MDHEN, CDR2 SYDVKM. V was shortened by 2 bases and J by 0 bases, with 3 bases between the two germline ends. The CDR3 sequence is CASSLESTDTQYF. The CDR3 nucleotides are TGTGCCAGCAGTTTAGAGAGCACAGATACGCAGTATTTT.

This chain links TRBV6-1 with TRBJ1-1; no definite D call. Between the trimmed V and J ends, which lost 7 bases and 1 base, there was a span of 7 bases. The CDR3 sequence is 12 residues long. CDR1 MNHNS and CDR2 SASEGT come from the germline V gene. CDR3 coding DNA: TGTGCCAGCATCAAGGGGAACACTGAAGCTTTCTTT. It encodes CASIKGNTEAFF.

The chain combines TRBV15 with TRBJ1-1; D gene ambiguous. The germline gives CDR1 LNHNV, CDR2 YYDKDF (reference sequence). The CDR3 loop spans 16 amino acids. The V end lost 0 bases, the J end lost 11 bases, and 22 bases lay between the germline ends. The CDR3 sequence is CATSRDVTAWTGDAFF. CDR3 nucleotide sequence: TGTGCCACCAGCAGAGATGTAACGGCTTGGACGGGAGACGCTTTCTTT.

This clonotype was counted only a few times. J is TRBJ1-6 and V is TRBV4-1; TRBD1 might be the D (5 bases). The CDR3 has 16 residues. V lost 4 bases to trimming and J lost 8 bases, with 18 bases between them. Germline V lookup: CDR1 MGHRA, CDR2 YSYEKL. The DNA for the CDR3 is TGCGCCAGCAGCCGGACGTCGGGACCGCAAGATTCACCCCTCCACTTT. Its protein product is CASSRTSGPQDSPLHF.

CDR3 coding DNA: TGTGCCAGCAGTTTATACGGCGGGGATAACTACGAGCAGTACTTC. Protein product: CASSLYGGDNYEQYF. The chain is built from TRBV28 and TRBJ2-7; D might be TRBD2 (6 bases). Trimming removed 1 base at V and 3 bases at J, with 13 bases between. Germline-derived CDR1 and CDR2 are MDHEN and SYDVKM. This CDR3 is 15 amino acids long.

This clonotype was counted a few times. The V call is TRBV12-3 or TRBV12-4, the J call TRBJ2-3; D might be TRBD1 (5 bases). The V gene lost 5 bases and the J gene lost 4 bases, with 10 bases spanning the gap. The CDR3 runs to 13 residues. Here the CDR3 DNA reads TGTGCCAGCAGTAGGGGTGGGGCAGATACGCAGTATTTT. Amino acid sequence: CASSRGGADTQYF.

The sample holds a few counts of this clonotype. This chain's CDR3 is CSVGRNMNTEAFF. CDR3 nucleotides: TGCAGCGTCGGACGTAATATGAACACTGAAGCTTTCTTT. This chain connects TRBV29-1 to TRBJ1-1; no reliable D call. This CDR3 spans 13 amino acids. V lost 6 bases to trimming and J lost 0 bases, with 11 bases between them. Germline values: CDR1 SQVTM, CDR2 ANQGSEA.